This T cell receptor beta chain is drawn from a study of T cell changes during pregnancy in multiple sclerosis. The CDR3 has 15 amino acids. V lost 3 bases and J 0 bases, leaving 10 bases between the germline ends. CDR1 is SNHLY and CDR2 is FYNNEI in the germline V gene. Assay used: immunoSEQ multiplex PCR; TCRdb lists only in-frame clones, some missing. The sample holds tens of thousands of clones, around 89% seen once. The rearrangement links TRBV2 to TRBJ2-3; tentative D call: TRBD2 (6 bases). The specimen comprised CD4+ T cells from peripheral blood mononuclear cells, sampled in the first trimester of pregnancy. The clonotype comes from a female donor with multiple sclerosis, enrolled in a pregnancy study. The CDR3 spells CASSDGGASTDTQYF. In DNA, the CDR3 is TGTGCCAGCAGTGACGGCGGGGCCAGCACAGATACGCAGTATTTT.